This is a list of T cell receptor beta chains from one sample in a study of blood T cell repertoires in COVID-19. The assay was immunoSEQ multiplex PCR, and TCRdb's table has in-frame clones only and misses some. The sample carries 110,000 to 150,000 clones, 87% recorded once. The sample was PBMCs or T cells enriched from blood (not recorded which). Receptor source: a man in his sixties who had recovered from COVID-19. Both conserved end residues are part of each CDR3. A D gene is named only where the DNA matches it firmly. Clone size, where shown, is once, few, many, or a class for clones that have expanded.

J: TRBJ2-2
D: TRBD1
size: NA
V: TRBV5-4
CDR3: CASSYRGGGGGELFF
DNA: TGTGCCAGCAGCTACCGAGGGGGCGGTGGCGGGGAGCTGTTTTTT

J: TRBJ2-7
D: NA
size: once
V: TRBV9
CDR3: CASSVGSRGVSEQYF
DNA: TGTGCCAGCAGCGTAGGCTCCAGGGGAGTATCCGAGCAGTACTTC

J: TRBJ1-1
D: NA
size: NA
V: TRBV7-9
CDR3: CASSFVKNTEAFF
DNA: TGTGCCAGCAGCTTTGTCAAGAACACTGAAGCTTTCTTT

J: TRBJ2-1
D: NA
size: NA
V: TRBV28
CDR3: CASSQINEQFF
DNA: TGTGCCAGCAGTCAAATCAATGAGCAGTTCTTC

J: TRBJ2-3
D: NA
size: NA
V: TRBV29-1
CDR3: CSVTPIDDTQYF
DNA: TGCAGCGTTACTCCTATTGATGATACGCAGTATTTT

J: TRBJ2-7
D: NA
size: NA
V: TRBV15
CDR3: CATSTDLRVSYEQYF
DNA: TGTGCCACCAGCACCGACTTGCGAGTCTCCTACGAGCAGTACTTC

J: TRBJ1-5
D: NA
size: NA
V: TRBV24-1
CDR3: CATQAWQGQPQHF
DNA: TGTGCCACCCAGGCCTGGCAGGGTCAGCCCCAGCATTTT

J: TRBJ2-5
D: NA
size: NA
V: TRBV20-1
CDR3: CSASVAELQETQYF
DNA: TGCAGTGCTAGTGTAGCGGAGTTACAAGAGACCCAGTACTTC

J: TRBJ2-1
D: TRBD1
size: NA
V: TRBV19
CDR3: CASSNGQGSFNEQFF
DNA: TGTGCCAGTAGCAACGGACAGGGTAGTTTCAATGAGCAGTTCTTC

J: TRBJ1-4
D: NA
size: NA
V: TRBV14
CDR3: CASSRDIGTSVEKLFF
DNA: TGTGCCAGCAGCCGAGACATAGGGACATCGGTTGAAAAACTGTTTTTT

J: TRBJ1-4
D: NA
size: once
V: TRBV11-1
CDR3: CASSLNPDEKLFF
DNA: TGTGCCAGCAGCTTAAACCCGGATGAAAAACTGTTTTTT

J: TRBJ1-5
D: NA
size: NA
V: TRBV6-5
CDR3: CASRSGMSNQPQHF
DNA: TGTGCCAGCAGGTCAGGTATGAGCAATCAGCCCCAGCATTTT

J: TRBJ2-1
D: NA
size: NA
V: TRBV2
CDR3: CASNPGVDPSYNEQFF
DNA: TGTGCCAGCAATCCAGGGGTGGACCCTTCCTACAATGAGCAGTTCTTC

J: TRBJ2-4
D: NA
size: NA
V: TRBV6-1
CDR3: CASSGRLSLAKNIQYF
DNA: TGTGCCAGCAGTGGGCGACTCAGCCTAGCCAAAAACATTCAGTACTTC

J: TRBJ1-6
D: NA
size: NA
V: TRBV7-9
CDR3: CASSPPGQGGSPLHF
DNA: TGTGCCAGCAGCCCACCAGGGCAGGGAGGTTCACCCCTCCACTTT

J: TRBJ2-7
D: TRBD2
size: NA
V: TRBV27
CDR3: CASSLAGGPYEQYF
DNA: TGTGCCAGCAGTTTAGCGGGAGGACCCTACGAGCAGTACTTC

J: TRBJ2-7
D: NA
size: NA
V: TRBV9
CDR3: CASSVALGTYEQYF
DNA: TGTGCCAGCAGCGTAGCGCTGGGCACCTACGAGCAGTACTTC

J: TRBJ1-1
D: NA
size: NA
V: TRBV18
CDR3: CASFQEAMNTEAFF
DNA: TGTGCCAGCTTCCAGGAGGCCATGAACACTGAAGCTTTCTTT

J: TRBJ2-3
D: TRBD2
size: NA
V: TRBV7-6
CDR3: CASSLLAGITDTQYF
DNA: TGTGCCAGCAGCTTGCTAGCGGGGATCACAGATACGCAGTATTTT

J: TRBJ1-1
D: NA
size: NA
V: TRBV29-1
CDR3: CSVESQMNTEAFF
DNA: TGCAGCGTTGAATCACAGATGAACACTGAAGCTTTCTTT

J: TRBJ1-1
D: NA
size: NA
V: TRBV28
CDR3: CASSLTGLTEAFF
DNA: TGTGCCAGCAGTTTAACAGGGTTGACTGAAGCTTTCTTT

J: TRBJ2-7
D: TRBD2
size: NA
V: TRBV5-4
CDR3: CASGVSGGFYEQYF
DNA: TGTGCCAGCGGTGTGTCGGGGGGATTCTACGAGCAGTACTTC

J: TRBJ2-7
D: TRBD2
size: few
V: TRBV29-1
CDR3: CSVGGAGATYEQYF
DNA: TGCAGCGTTGGTGGGGCGGGAGCCACCTACGAGCAGTACTTC

J: TRBJ1-2
D: NA
size: NA
V: TRBV12-3/TRBV12-4
CDR3: CASSSDSNYGYTF
DNA: TGTGCCAGCAGCTCTGACAGTAACTATGGCTACACCTTC

J: TRBJ2-1
D: TRBD2
size: NA
V: TRBV5-1
CDR3: CASSLAPRGGAVFNEQFF
DNA: TGCGCCAGCAGCTTGGCCCCGCGGGGGGGCGCCGTTTTTAATGAGCAGTTCTTC

J: TRBJ1-6
D: TRBD1
size: NA
V: TRBV3-1/TRBV3-2
CDR3: CASSRSARQGLSPLHF
DNA: TGTGCCAGCAGCCGTTCAGCGAGACAGGGTCTGTCACCCCTCCACTTT

J: TRBJ2-7
D: TRBD1
size: NA
V: TRBV9
CDR3: CASSVGWDRGYHEQYF
DNA: TGTGCCAGCAGCGTAGGATGGGACAGGGGGTATCACGAGCAGTACTTC

J: TRBJ1-1
D: NA
size: NA
V: TRBV6-1
CDR3: CASSERFQDTEAFF
DNA: TGTGCCAGCAGTGAAAGGTTTCAGGACACTGAAGCTTTCTTT

J: TRBJ1-2
D: TRBD1
size: NA
V: TRBV6-5
CDR3: CASRAGQGSYGYTF
DNA: TGTGCCAGCAGGGCGGGACAGGGTTCCTATGGCTACACCTTC

J: TRBJ1-5
D: NA
size: few
V: TRBV24-1
CDR3: CATSDFNREGPRYQPQHF
DNA: TGTGCCACCAGTGATTTTAATAGGGAGGGGCCCCGATATCAGCCCCAGCATTTT

J: TRBJ1-1
D: TRBD1
size: NA
V: TRBV7-9
CDR3: CASSLGQPNTEAFF
DNA: TGTGCCAGCAGCTTGGGACAGCCGAACACTGAAGCTTTCTTT

J: TRBJ1-2
D: NA
size: NA
V: TRBV5-4
CDR3: CASSSTGIYGYTF
DNA: TGTGCCAGCAGCTCGACAGGAATCTATGGCTACACCTTC

J: TRBJ2-2
D: NA
size: NA
V: TRBV18
CDR3: CASSGRTSNTGELFF
DNA: TGTGCCAGCTCAGGACGGACTTCGAACACCGGGGAGCTGTTTTTT

J: TRBJ1-4
D: NA
size: NA
V: TRBV3-1/TRBV3-2
CDR3: CASSQGSGKLFF
DNA: TGTGCCAGCAGCCAGGGATCGGGGAAACTGTTTTTT

J: TRBJ2-2
D: NA
size: NA
V: TRBV27
CDR3: CASSPAGNSPGELFF
DNA: TGTGCCAGCAGTCCAGCAGGGAATTCTCCCGGGGAGCTGTTTTTT

J: TRBJ2-3
D: TRBD2
size: once
V: TRBV27
CDR3: CASRTSGLKGTQYF
DNA: TGTGCCAGCAGAACTAGCGGGTTGAAGGGCACGCAGTATTTT

J: TRBJ2-3
D: NA
size: few
V: TRBV28
CDR3: CASSLSTDDYTQYF
DNA: TGTGCCAGCAGTTTATCGACAGATGATTATACGCAGTATTTT

J: TRBJ1-2
D: NA
size: NA
V: TRBV2
CDR3: CASSPTGSNYGYTF
DNA: TGTGCCAGCAGCCCGACAGGATCCAACTATGGCTACACCTTC

J: TRBJ2-2
D: TRBD1
size: NA
V: TRBV10-2
CDR3: CASSAADRGLGELFF
DNA: TGCGCCAGCAGTGCCGCGGACAGGGGGCTAGGGGAGCTGTTTTTT

J: TRBJ1-2
D: NA
size: NA
V: TRBV6-5
CDR3: CASSTDNRVGYGYTF
DNA: TGTGCCAGCAGTACGGACAACAGGGTGGGCTATGGCTACACCTTC